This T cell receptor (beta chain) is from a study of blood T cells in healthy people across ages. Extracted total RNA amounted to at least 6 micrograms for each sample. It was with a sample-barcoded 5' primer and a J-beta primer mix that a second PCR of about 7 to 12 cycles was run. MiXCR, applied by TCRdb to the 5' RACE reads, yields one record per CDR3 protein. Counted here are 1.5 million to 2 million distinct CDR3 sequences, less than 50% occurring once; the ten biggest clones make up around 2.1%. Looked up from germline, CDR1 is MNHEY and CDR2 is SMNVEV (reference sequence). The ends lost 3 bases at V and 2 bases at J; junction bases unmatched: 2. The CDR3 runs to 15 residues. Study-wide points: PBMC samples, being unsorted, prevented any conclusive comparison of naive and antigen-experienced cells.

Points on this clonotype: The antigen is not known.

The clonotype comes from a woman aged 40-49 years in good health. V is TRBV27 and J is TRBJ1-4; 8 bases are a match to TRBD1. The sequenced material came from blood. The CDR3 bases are TGTGCCAGCAGTTTGCGGGACAGGACTAATGAAAAACTGTTTTTT. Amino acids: CASSLRDRTNEKLFF.